This T cell receptor (beta chain) was identified in a study of T cells in Graves' hyperthyroidism and ophthalmopathy. A word on this clonotype: Antigen unknown. In this CDR3 the conserved last residue, phenylalanine or tryptophan, is missing, so a read error is likely.

Study results and limitations: Among thyroid clonotypes expanded above 0.001, most also appeared in blood. A 13 V-J signature model discriminated ophthalmopathy versus stable hyperthyroidism.

Germline assignment: CDR1 PRHDT and CDR2 FYEKMQ (reference sequence). This CDR3 has 13 residues. The V end was cut by 6 bases, the J end by 5 bases, with 13 bases between. Pregnant or lactating patients were excluded, as were those with uncontrolled infection or other autoimmune disease. Cells are PBMCs isolated from roughly 9.3 ml of fresh blood. RNA transcripts were the template for amplifying TCR beta CDR3 regions. In the first-round RT-PCR of the TCR CDR3, the HTBI primer set was used. Each CDR3 protein is one row after TCRdb ran MiXCR on the multiplex PCR reads. This table holds around 760,000 distinct CDR3 sequences, just over 35% found once.

The specimen was blood. The chain has TRBV13 and TRBJ1-1; TRBD1 is a possible D gene (5 bases). The clonotype comes from a woman aged 40 to 50 with Graves' hyperthyroidism. The CDR3 loop reads CASSLKGRTEAFL. In nucleotides, the CDR3 is TGTGCCAGCAGTTTGAAGGGGAGGACTGAAGCTTTCCTT.